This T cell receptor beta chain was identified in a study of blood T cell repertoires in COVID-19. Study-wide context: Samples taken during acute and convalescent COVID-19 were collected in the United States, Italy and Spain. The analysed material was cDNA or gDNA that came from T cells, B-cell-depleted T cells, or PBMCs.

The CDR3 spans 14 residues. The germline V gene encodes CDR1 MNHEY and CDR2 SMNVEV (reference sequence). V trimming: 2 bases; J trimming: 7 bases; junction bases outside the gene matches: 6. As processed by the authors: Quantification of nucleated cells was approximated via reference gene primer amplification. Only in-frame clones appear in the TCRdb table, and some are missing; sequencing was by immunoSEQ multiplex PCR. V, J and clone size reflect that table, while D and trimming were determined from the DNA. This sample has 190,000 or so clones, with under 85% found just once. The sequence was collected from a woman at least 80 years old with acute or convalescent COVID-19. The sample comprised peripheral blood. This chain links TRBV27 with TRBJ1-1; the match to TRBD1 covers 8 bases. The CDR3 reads CASSLNRGAGEAFF. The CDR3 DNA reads TGTGCCAGCAGTTTAAACAGGGGGGCAGGTGAAGCTTTCTTT.